The source of this T cell receptor beta chain is a study of T cell responses to AZD1222 COVID-19 vaccine. As to this clone: Its antigen is still unknown.

Sequenced by immunoSEQ multiplex PCR; TCRdb stores in-frame clones only, minus some. This table holds 95,000 to 150,000 clones, approximately 90% found once. General study points: Per reports, nearly half of all spike-specific TCRs target regions that are unmutated in variants. Spike regions recognized by vaccine-associated CD4 TCRs spanned the protein, led by 160-218 and 743-854.

The ends were cut back, 6 bases at V and 5 bases at J, with 17 bases in the middle. The germline gives CDR1 SNHLY, CDR2 FYNNEI. The CDR3 loop spans 14 amino acids. Specimen: peripheral blood, collected on day 0 of AZD1222 vaccination. The receptor comes from an adult in good health. The V gene is TRBV2, the J gene TRBJ2-7; D might be TRBD2 (6 bases). The CDR3 region is CASSRDSGNNEQYF. The DNA of the CDR3 is TGTGCCAGCAGCCGGGACTCAGGGAACAACGAGCAGTACTTC. The full variable domain, with the rest looked up from reference TRBV2 and TRBJ2-7, is EPEVTQTPSHQVTQMGQEVILRCVPISNHLYFYWYRQILGQKVEFLVSFYNNEISEKSEIFDDQFSVERPDGSNFTLKIRSTKLEDSAMYFCASSRDSGNNEQYFGPGTRLTVT.